Listed here are 11 T cell receptor beta chains from one sample, sequenced in a study of response to subunit inactivated influenza vaccine (dated by TCRdb to about 2018). Library method: RT-PCR. Sequencer: Illumina HiSeq 2500. TCRdb reanalyzed the raw reads on its own, using fastp at Q25 for trimming and MiXCR for clone calling, and kept in-frame beta chains. When rows share a CDR3 protein, they turn into one entry using the most common DNA and genes. This sample has about 520,000 distinct CDR3 sequences in its table, and approximately 7.2% of those were observed once. Roughly 13% of the sample comes from the top ten. Sequenced material: PBMCs from blood, taken less than 30 months after vaccination. Every receptor here comes from a man between 50 and 69 years old who received an inactivated influenza vaccine. Donor details come from another sample of the same person, matched by shared clones.

The V and J genes are TRBV24-1 and TRBJ2-2; D remains unclear. Deletions cut 4 bases from V and 2 bases from J, with 7 bases between. Germline assignment: CDR1 KGHDR and CDR2 SFDVKD. The CDR3 sequence is 14 residues long. The CDR3 sequence: CATSEQINTGELFF. In DNA form, the CDR3 reads TGTGCCACCAGTGAGCAGATAAACACCGGGGAGCTGTTTTTT.

The chain employs TRBV6-6 and TRBJ2-7; no reliable D call. Per germline, CDR1 MNHNY and CDR2 SVGAGI (reference sequence). This CDR3 has 13 amino acids. Trimming cost V 5 bases and J 0 bases, with 8 bases left between them. The DNA for the CDR3 is TGTGCCAGCAGTATGGCGAGCTCCTACGAGCAGTACTTC. Protein product: CASSMASSYEQYF.

This clonotype has at least ten counts. The J gene is TRBJ1-3, the V gene TRBV10-3; 8 bases are a match to TRBD1. The germline CDR1 and CDR2 sequences are ENHRY and SYGVKD. This CDR3 is 15 amino acids long. Trimming cost V 7 bases and J 0 bases; bases outside gene matches: 5. The CDR3 region is CAIMAGGLSGNTIYF. The CDR3, as DNA: TGTGCCATCATGGCAGGGGGCCTCTCTGGAAACACCATATATTTT.

The rearrangement links TRBV7-9 to TRBJ2-1; TRBD1 matches 10 bases. Germline V gives CDR1 SEHNR, CDR2 FQNEAQ (reference sequence). V lost 5 bases to trimming and J lost 5 bases; unmatched junction nucleotides: 6. CDR3 length: 15 residues. The CDR3 DNA follows: TGTGCCAGCAGCCGCCGACAGGGGGCGAACAATGAGCAGTTCTTC. As protein: CASSRRQGANNEQFF. Using reference TRBV7-9 and TRBJ2-1 for the parts outside the CDR3, the full variable domain is DTGVSQNPRHKITKRGQNVTFRCDPISEHNRLYWYRQTLGQGPEFLTYFQNEAQLEKSRLLSDRFSAERPKGSFSTLEIQRTEQGDSAMYLCASSRRQGANNEQFFGPGTRLTVL.

This clonotype has a count of ten or more. The genes are TRBV12-3 or TRBV12-4 and TRBJ2-1; D uncertain. The CDR3 has 15 amino acids. The V gene lost 3 bases and the J gene lost 0 bases, with 9 bases spanning the gap. The CDR3: CASSFWPSSYNEQFF. The CDR3 DNA reads TGTGCCAGCAGTTTCTGGCCTAGCTCCTACAATGAGCAGTTCTTC.

This rearrangement joins TRBV7-9 to TRBJ2-6; D uncertain. Germline-derived CDR1 and CDR2 are SEHNR and FQNEAQ (reference sequence). This CDR3 spans 17 amino acids. The V end lost 1 base, the J end lost 0 bases, and 10 bases lay between the germline ends. CDR3 sequence: CASSLGVAVSGANVLTF. In DNA, the CDR3 is TGTGCCAGCAGCTTAGGTGTGGCAGTCTCTGGGGCCAACGTCCTGACTTTC.

The rearrangement joins TRBV30 to TRBJ2-7, with TRBD1 as a possible D gene (6 bases). Trimming stripped 3 bases from V and 3 bases from J, with 15 bases between. The CDR3 has 14 amino acids. CDR1 GTSNPN and CDR2 SVGIG come from the germline V gene (reference sequence). The CDR3 spells CAWSDRPLHYEQYF. CDR3 DNA: TGTGCCTGGAGCGACAGGCCACTACACTACGAGCAGTACTTC.

This clonotype was seen many times. The chain has TRBV28 and TRBJ2-1; the match to TRBD2 covers 14 bases. The ends lost 7 bases at V and 0 bases at J; junction bases unmatched: 5. The CDR3 covers 17 residues. Germline CDR1 and CDR2: MDHEN and SYDVKM. This chain's CDR3 is CASTGTSGRVSYNEQFF. The CDR3 coding sequence is TGTGCCAGCACCGGGACTAGCGGGAGAGTCTCCTACAATGAGCAGTTCTTC. The full variable domain, its missing parts supplied by reference TRBV28 and TRBJ2-1, is DVKVTQSSRYLVKRTGEKVFLECVQDMDHENMFWYRQDPGLGLRLIYFSYDVKMKEKGDIPEGYSVSREKKERFSLILESASTNQTSMYLCASTGTSGRVSYNEQFFGPGTRLTVL.

This clonotype was observed at least ten times. The V call is TRBV12-3 or TRBV12-4, the J call TRBJ1-1; a possible D gene is TRBD1 (6 bases). V lost 2 bases, J lost 7 bases, and 11 bases lay in between. This CDR3 spans 13 amino acids. CDR3 loop: CASSLFEQGEAFF. The CDR3 DNA follows: TGTGCCAGCAGTTTATTTGAACAGGGTGAAGCTTTCTTT.

V gene TRBV5-1 combines with J gene TRBJ2-1; unclear D gene. CDR1 and CDR2 (germline): SGHRS, YFSETQ. The CDR3 contains 15 residues. The V end lost 2 bases, the J end lost 1 base, and 10 bases lay between the germline ends. CDR3 in amino acids: CASSLYSSSYNEQFF. CDR3 coding DNA: TGCGCCAGCAGCTTATACTCTAGTTCCTACAATGAGCAGTTCTTC.

This chain connects TRBV29-1 to TRBJ2-2; TRBD1 or TRBD2 may be the D gene (5 bases each). The germline gives CDR1 SQVTM, CDR2 ANQGSEA. The CDR3 totals 13 residues. Deletions cut 6 bases from V and 6 bases from J, with 14 bases between. The CDR3 sequence: CSVIGTSPGELFF. The CDR3 nucleotides are TGCAGCGTGATCGGGACCTCCCCCGGGGAGCTGTTTTTT.